The sequence of this TCR beta chain was determined in a study of blood T cell repertoires in COVID-19. Looking at the study overall: Donors in the United States, Italy and Spain gave samples during acute or convalescent COVID-19.

As originally analysed: Amplified reference gene primers provided the basis for estimating nucleated cell counts. Data came from immunoSEQ multiplex PCR; TCRdb stores just in-frame clones and leaves some out. V, J and clone size reflect that table, while D and trimming were determined from the DNA. This table has some 69,000 clones, around nine tenths appearing once. This CDR3 spans 15 amino acids. The germline V gene encodes CDR1 SGDLS and CDR2 YYNGEE. The V end lost 4 bases, the J end lost 4 bases, and 18 bases lay between the germline ends. The chain is built from TRBV9 and TRBJ2-7; possibly TRBD1 for D (6 bases). The receptor was isolated from a man between 60 and 70 years old with acute or convalescent COVID-19. Sequences were obtained from peripheral blood. The CDR3: CASSQGPSLLYEQYF. DNA for the CDR3: TGTGCCAGCAGCCAGGGGCCGTCCCTTCTTTACGAGCAGTACTTC.